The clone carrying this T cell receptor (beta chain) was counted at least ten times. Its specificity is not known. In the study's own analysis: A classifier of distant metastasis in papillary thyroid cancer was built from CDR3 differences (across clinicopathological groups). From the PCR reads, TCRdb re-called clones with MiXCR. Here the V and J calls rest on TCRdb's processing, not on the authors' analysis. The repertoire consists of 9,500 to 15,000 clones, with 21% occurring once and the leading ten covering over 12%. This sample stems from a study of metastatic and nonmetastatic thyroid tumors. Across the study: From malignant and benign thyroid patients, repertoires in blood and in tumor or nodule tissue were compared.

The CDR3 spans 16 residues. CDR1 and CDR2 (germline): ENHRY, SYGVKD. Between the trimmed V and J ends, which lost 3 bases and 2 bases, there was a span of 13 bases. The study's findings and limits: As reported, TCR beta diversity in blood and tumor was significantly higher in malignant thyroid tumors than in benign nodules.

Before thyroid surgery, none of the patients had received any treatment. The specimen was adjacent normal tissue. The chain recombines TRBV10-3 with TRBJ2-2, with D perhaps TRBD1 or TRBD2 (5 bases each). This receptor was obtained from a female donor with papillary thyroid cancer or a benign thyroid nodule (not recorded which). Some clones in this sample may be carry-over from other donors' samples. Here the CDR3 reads CAISDLGDGNTGELFF. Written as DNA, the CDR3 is TGTGCCATCAGTGACCTAGGGGACGGCAACACCGGGGAGCTGTTTTTT.